At least ten counts were recorded for the clone carrying this TCR beta chain. The data are from a study of CD8 T cells in ankylosing spondylitis. MiXCR, run by TCRdb on the 5' RACE reads, gives a single entry per CDR3 protein. The sample has more than 300,000 distinct CDR3 sequences, roughly 12% seen once; the top ten hold roughly 9.2%. Germline trimming cut 6 bases from V and 4 bases from J; bases unmatched to any gene: 4. CDR1 SGHRS and CDR2 YFSETQ come from the germline V gene. This CDR3 is 12 amino acids long. The TCR was taken from a female donor with ankylosing spondylitis or in good health (not recorded which). The sample consisted of blood, either unsorted or a sorted T cell fraction (not recorded which). The V call is TRBV5-1, the J call TRBJ2-7; TRBD2 agrees at 7 bases. The CDR3 protein is CASTMGGYEQYF. CDR3 DNA: TGCGCCAGCACCATGGGAGGGTACGAGCAGTACTTC. The full variable domain, its missing parts supplied by reference TRBV5-1 and TRBJ2-7, is KAGVTQTPRYLIKTRGQQVTLSCSPISGHRSVSWYQQTPGQGLQFLFEYFSETQRNKGNFPGRFSGRQFSNSRSEMNVSTLELGDSALYLCASTMGGYEQYFGPGTRLTVT.